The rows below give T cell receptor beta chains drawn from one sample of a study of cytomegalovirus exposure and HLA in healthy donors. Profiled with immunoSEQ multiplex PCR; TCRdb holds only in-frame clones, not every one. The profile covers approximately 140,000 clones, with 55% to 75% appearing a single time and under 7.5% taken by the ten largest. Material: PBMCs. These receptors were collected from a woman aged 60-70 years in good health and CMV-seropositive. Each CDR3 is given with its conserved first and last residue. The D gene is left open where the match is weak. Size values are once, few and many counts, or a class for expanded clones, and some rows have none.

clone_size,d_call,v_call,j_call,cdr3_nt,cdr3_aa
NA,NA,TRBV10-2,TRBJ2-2,TGCGCCAGCAGCCATATGCTAGCGAAGACCGGGGAGCTGTTTTTT,CASSHMLAKTGELFF
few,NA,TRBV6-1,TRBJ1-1,TGTGCCAGCAGTGAACGAGGAGGGGTCGGGTATGCTTTCTTT,CASSERGGVGYAFF
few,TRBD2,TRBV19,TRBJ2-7,TGTGCCAGTAGCAGACCCCTAGCGGGAAGCTCCTACGAGCAGTACTTC,CASSRPLAGSSYEQYF
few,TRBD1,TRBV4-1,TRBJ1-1,TGCGCCAGCAGCCAAGGGACAGGGTACACTGAAGCTTTCTTT,CASSQGTGYTEAFF
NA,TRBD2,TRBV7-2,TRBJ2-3,TGTGCCAGCAGCTTCCTGGGACTAGCGGACGACGGCACAGATACGCAGTATTTT,CASSFLGLADDGTDTQYF
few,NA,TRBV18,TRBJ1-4,TGTGCCAGCTCACGAGACAGAAATGAAAAACTGTTTTTT,CASSRDRNEKLFF
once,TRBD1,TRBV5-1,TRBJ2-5,TGCGCCAGCAGCTTAGGGGGCGCGAAGGAGACCCAGTACTTC,CASSLGGAKETQYF
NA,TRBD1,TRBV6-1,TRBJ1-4,TGTGCCAGCACCCGGTCGACAGGGGGTGAAAAACTGTTTTTT,CASTRSTGGEKLFF
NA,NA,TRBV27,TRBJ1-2,TGTGCCAGCAGTTTAGTCCCAAACAGGGTATATGGCTACACCTTC,CASSLVPNRVYGYTF
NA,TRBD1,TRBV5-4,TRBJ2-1,TGTGCCAGCATGGACAGGAGAACCTACAATGAGCAGTTCTTC,CASMDRRTYNEQFF
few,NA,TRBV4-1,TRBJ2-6,TGCGCCAGCAGCCATCTGGACATGGGCCTCTCTGGGGCCAACGTCCTGACTTTC,CASSHLDMGLSGANVLTF
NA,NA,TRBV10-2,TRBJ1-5,TGCGCCAGCAGTGAGGCGACAGCACGACCGGGGGATCAGCCCCAGCATTTT,CASSEATARPGDQPQHF
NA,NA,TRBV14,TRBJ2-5,TGTGCCAGCAGCCACGGCGGTTTCGAGACCCAGTACTTC,CASSHGGFETQYF
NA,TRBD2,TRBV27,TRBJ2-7,TGTGCCAGCAGTACCCGGACTAGCGGGAGGCCCTACGAGCAGTACTTC,CASSTRTSGRPYEQYF
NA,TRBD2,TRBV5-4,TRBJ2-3,TGTGCCAGCAGCCTCGGGACTAGCGGGGGAGTTAGGCAGTATTTT,CASSLGTSGGVRQYF
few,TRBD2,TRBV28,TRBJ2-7,TGTGCCAGCAGTCAACCACGCCCCGGGACTAGCGGGAGGCCAGCCTACGAGCAGTACTTC,CASSQPRPGTSGRPAYEQYF
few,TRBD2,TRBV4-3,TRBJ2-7,TGCGCCAGCAGCCAAGATAGCCAGGCTAGCGGACTCTCCTACGAGCAGTACTTC,CASSQDSQASGLSYEQYF
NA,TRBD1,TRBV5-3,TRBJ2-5,TGTGCCAGAAGCCATACAGGGGTCGAGGTCCAAGAGACCCAGTACTTC,CARSHTGVEVQETQYF
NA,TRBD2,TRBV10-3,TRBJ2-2,TGTGCCATCAAAGAAGGACTAGCGGGAGTGAACACCGGGGAGCTGTTTTTT,CAIKEGLAGVNTGELFF
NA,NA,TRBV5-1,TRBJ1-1,TGCGCCAGCAGCTCTCAGGGTGTGGACACTGAAGCTTTCTTT,CASSSQGVDTEAFF